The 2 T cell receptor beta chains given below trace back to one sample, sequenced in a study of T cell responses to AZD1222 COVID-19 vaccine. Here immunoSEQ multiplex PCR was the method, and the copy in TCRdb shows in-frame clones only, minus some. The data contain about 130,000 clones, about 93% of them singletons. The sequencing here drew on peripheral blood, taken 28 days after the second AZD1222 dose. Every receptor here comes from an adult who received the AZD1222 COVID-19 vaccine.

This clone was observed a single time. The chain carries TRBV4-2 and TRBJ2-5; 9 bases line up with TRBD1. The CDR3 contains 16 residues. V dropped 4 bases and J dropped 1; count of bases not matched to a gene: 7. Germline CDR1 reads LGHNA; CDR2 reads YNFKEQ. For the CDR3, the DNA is TGTGCCAGCAGCCTGGGACAGGGTTTGGGCCAAGAGACCCAGTACTTC. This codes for CASSLGQGLGQETQYF.

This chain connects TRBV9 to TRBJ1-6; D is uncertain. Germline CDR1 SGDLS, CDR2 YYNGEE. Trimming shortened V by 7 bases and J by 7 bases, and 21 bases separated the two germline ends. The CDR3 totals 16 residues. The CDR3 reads CASRGEGGRGNSPLHF. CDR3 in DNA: TGTGCCAGCCGCGGGGAGGGAGGGCGAGGGAATTCACCCCTCCACTTT. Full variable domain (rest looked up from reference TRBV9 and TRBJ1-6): DSGVTQTPKHLITATGQRVTLRCSPRSGDLSVYWYQQSLDQGLQFLIQYYNGEERAKGNILERFSAQQFPDLHSELNLSSLELGDSALYFCASRGEGGRGNSPLHFGNGTRLTVT.